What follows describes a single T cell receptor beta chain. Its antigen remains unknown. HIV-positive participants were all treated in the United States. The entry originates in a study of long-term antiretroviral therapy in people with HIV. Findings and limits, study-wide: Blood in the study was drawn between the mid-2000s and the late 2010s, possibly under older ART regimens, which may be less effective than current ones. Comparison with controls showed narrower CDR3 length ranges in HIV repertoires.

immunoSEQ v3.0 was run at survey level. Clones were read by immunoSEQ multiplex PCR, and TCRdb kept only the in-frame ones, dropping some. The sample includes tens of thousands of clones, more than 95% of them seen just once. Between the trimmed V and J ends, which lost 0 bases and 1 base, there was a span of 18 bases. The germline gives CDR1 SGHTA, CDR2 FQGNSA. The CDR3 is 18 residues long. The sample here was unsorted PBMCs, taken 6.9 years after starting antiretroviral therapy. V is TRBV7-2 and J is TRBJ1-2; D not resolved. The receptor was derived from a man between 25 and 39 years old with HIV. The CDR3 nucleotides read TGTGCCAGCAGCTTAGCAGGCGGCAGCAGACTACATAACTATGGCTACACCTTC. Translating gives CASSLAGGSRLHNYGYTF. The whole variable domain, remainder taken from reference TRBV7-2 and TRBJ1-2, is GAGVSQSPSNKVTEKGKDVELRCDPISGHTALYWYRQSLGQGLEFLIYFQGNSAPDKSGLPSDRFSAERTGGSVSTLTIQRTQQEDSAVYLCASSLAGGSRLHNYGYTFGSGTRLTVV.